The T cell receptor (beta chain) described here comes from a study of blood T cell repertoires in COVID-19. Whole-study context: PBMCs, B-cell-depleted T cells, or T cells were the source of the cDNA or gDNA that made up the material.

Germline CDR1 WSHSY, CDR2 SAAADI. The CDR3 extends over 16 amino acids. V dropped 2 bases and J dropped 0; count of bases not matched to a gene: 4. Repertoires were generated with immunoSEQ multiplex PCR, while TCRdb's copy carries only in-frame clones and drops some. The sample gives approximately 60,000 clones, roughly nine tenths of which show up once; roughly a fifth is in the top ten. Seattle participants joined during active infection and were tracked over time. The specimen was peripheral blood. The sequence derives from a woman of 80 years or more with COVID-19, enrolled during active disease. The chain employs TRBV10-2 and TRBJ2-7; 10 nucleotides match TRBD2. The CDR3 bases are TGCGCCAGCAGTGAGCCCGGACTAGCGGTCTCCTACGAGCAGTACTTC. This translates into CASSEPGLAVSYEQYF.